The sequence of this T cell receptor (beta chain) was determined in a study of T cells in Graves' hyperthyroidism and ophthalmopathy. In this sample, this clonotype turned up many times. Antigen unknown. A much more abundant neighbour one base away suggests this may be a read error. Clinical symptoms, serum thyroxine and TRAb, thyroid ultrasound and orbital computed tomography together formed the diagnostic basis. Findings and caveats of the study: Blood samples included most of the expanded thyroid clonotypes exceeding 0.001.

Amplification of TCR beta CDR3 regions used RNA as the template. When the TCR CDR3 underwent first-round RT-PCR, the HTBI primer set was used. TCRdb called the multiplex PCR reads again in MiXCR, with one record for every CDR3 protein. The table lists roughly 57,000 distinct CDR3 sequences, roughly 58% of them singletons, with approximately 3.3% in the top ten. The CDR3 length is 14 residues. V shed 0 bases and J shed 3 bases, with 9 bases lying between them. CDR1 and CDR2 (germline): SGHRS, YFSETQ. This receptor was obtained from a woman aged 55-70 years with Graves' ophthalmopathy. The V and J genes are TRBV5-1 and TRBJ1-1; the D gene is possibly TRBD1 (5 bases). Sequenced: blood. The CDR3 DNA sequence: TGCGCCAGCAGCTTGGTGGGGGGTGACACTGAAGCTTTCTTT. This codes for CASSLVGGDTEAFF.